One and the same sample provided the 28 T cell receptor beta chains below, sequenced in a study of T cell repertoires in cytomegalovirus infection. Each CDR3 protein is one row after TCRdb ran MiXCR on the reads. The repertoire has hundreds of thousands of distinct CDR3 sequences, more than 40% of them found once; the top ten carry about 45%. Their antigens remain unidentified. The sequences come from cultured PBMCs, collected from culture after CMV antigen stimulation. These TCRs come from a human donor in good health (CMV status not recorded). Some clones in this sample may be carry-over from other donors' samples.

The chain has TRBV12-5 and TRBJ2-5, with TRBD2 matching 8 bases. V lost 1 base to trimming and J lost 2 bases; unmatched junction nucleotides: 9. CDR1 LGHNT and CDR2 FRNRAP come from the germline V gene. CDR3 length: 17 residues. The CDR3 protein is CASGLEWREEPQETQYF. For the CDR3, the DNA is TGTGCTAGTGGTTTGGAGTGGCGGGAGGAACCTCAAGAGACCCAGTACTTC.

The chain employs TRBV6-2 or TRBV6-3 and TRBJ1-2, with D possibly being TRBD1 (6 bases). This CDR3 spans 16 amino acids. Germline assignment: CDR1 MNHEY and CDR2 SVGEGT. V lost 5 bases and J lost 3, with 19 bases in between. The CDR3 DNA is TGTGCCAGCAGTCGGCGGACAGACACTGAGGACTATGGCTACACCTTC. It codes for CASSRRTDTEDYGYTF.

This sequence joins TRBV6-1 and TRBJ1-6; tentative D call: TRBD1 (5 bases). Between the trimmed V and J ends, which lost 8 bases and 11 bases, there was a span of 16 bases. CDR1 and CDR2 (germline): MNHNS, SASEGT. The CDR3 sequence is 13 residues long. The CDR3 DNA is TGTGCCAGCGCGCTTTGGGGGATGGCACCCCTCCACTTT. This gives the protein CASALWGMAPLHF.

This clonotype was found once. The chain joins TRBV7-2 to TRBJ2-7; 11 bases are a match to TRBD2. The V segment lost 1 base and the J segment 3 bases; nucleotides outside the gene matches: 5. Per the germline V gene, CDR1 is SGHTA and CDR2 is FQGNSA. CDR3 size: 16 residues. CDR3 residues: CASSLVLAGGLYEQYF. The CDR3 DNA reads TGTGCCAGCAGCTTAGTCCTAGCGGGGGGTCTCTACGAGCAGTACTTC.

This clonotype was recorded a few times. J is TRBJ2-2 and V is TRBV11-2; 8 nucleotides match TRBD1. CDR1 is SGHAT and CDR2 is FQNNGV in the germline V gene. Unmatched junction bases numbered 8, after V lost 6 bases and J lost 5 bases. The CDR3 totals 15 residues. The CDR3 DNA reads as TGTGCCAGCAGTCCTCAGGGGGCGGGAACCGGGGAGCTGTTTTTT. Amino acid sequence: CASSPQGAGTGELFF.

CDR3 bases: TGTGCCAGCAGCTTGGCCGGGAGGGTTGGGGCTTTCTTT. Translated: CASSLAGRVGAFF. V and J are TRBV5-5 and TRBJ1-1; no clear D gene. Trimming took off 0 bases at V and 11 bases at J, with 14 bases between the two ends. Germline V gives CDR1 SGHKS, CDR2 YYEKEE (reference sequence). CDR3 length: 13 amino acids.

Here the CDR3 DNA reads TGCAGTGCTAGGGACACCGCCCGAGAGACCCAGTACTTC. Translation: CSARDTARETQYF. The chain is built from TRBV20-1 and TRBJ2-5, with D possibly TRBD1 on 5 matching bases. This CDR3 has 13 residues. Germline-derived CDR1 and CDR2 are DFQATT and SNEGSKA (reference sequence). V dropped 3 bases and J dropped 4 bases, with 12 bases sitting between them.

This clonotype was picked up a small number of times. The genes are TRBV7-2 and TRBJ2-7; D unclear. The germline CDR1 and CDR2 sequences are SGHTA and FQGNSA. Deletions cut 5 bases from V and 7 bases from J, with 15 bases between. The CDR3 spans 13 residues. CDR3 DNA sequence: TGTGCCAGCAGCCGCCCTCGGGTAGGGGAGCAGTACTTC. Translated, it gives CASSRPRVGEQYF.

This chain uses TRBV5-1 with TRBJ2-3; a possible D gene is TRBD2 (6 bases). The CDR3 length is 16 residues. Germline V gene data show CDR1 as SGHRS and CDR2 as YFSETQ. V shed 5 bases and J shed 2 bases, with 18 bases lying between them. As DNA, the CDR3 is TGCGCCAGCAGACTAAGACCGGGACTCCTCACAGATACGCAGTATTTT. Residues: CASRLRPGLLTDTQYF.

A few counts support this clonotype. The chain recombines TRBV7-8 with TRBJ2-4; D is perhaps TRBD1 (7 bases). Germline V gives CDR1 SGHVS, CDR2 FQNEAQ. The V gene lost 3 bases and the J gene lost 1 base, with 19 bases spanning the gap. This CDR3 has 18 amino acids. The CDR3: CASSLSRRGPGAKNIQYF. In DNA form, the CDR3 reads TGTGCCAGCAGCTTGTCGAGGAGGGGGCCGGGGGCCAAAAACATTCAGTACTTC. Full variable domain (remainder filled in from reference TRBV7-8 and TRBJ2-4): GAGVSQSPRYKVAKRGQDVALRCDPISGHVSLFWYQQALGQGPEFLTYFQNEAQLDKSGLPSDRFFAERPEGSVSTLKIQRTQQEDSAVYLCASSLSRRGPGAKNIQYFGAGTRLSVL.

The chain uses TRBV28 and TRBJ1-1; possibly TRBD1 for D (6 bases). CDR1 is MDHEN and CDR2 is SYDVKM in the germline V gene. This CDR3 has 16 amino acids. With 4 bases removed from V and 0 bases from J, the gap between germline ends came to 15 bases. CDR3 nucleotide sequence: TGTGCCAGCAGTTCCCCCCGTTCAGGGGTGAACACTGAAGCTTTCTTT. This codes for CASSSPRSGVNTEAFF.

This chain links TRBV4-1 with TRBJ1-5; the D is unclear. The germline V and J ends were trimmed by 0 bases and 9 bases, with 18 bases remaining between them. Germline V lookup: CDR1 MGHRA, CDR2 YSYEKL. The CDR3 has 16 amino acids. The CDR3 here is CASSQEPVTARGPQHF. The CDR3 DNA reads as TGCGCCAGCAGCCAAGAGCCAGTAACTGCCCGGGGGCCCCAGCATTTT.

This clonotype was detected only a few times. This rearrangement joins TRBV29-1 to TRBJ2-1; possible D gene TRBD2, 6 bases. Germline lookup yields CDR1 SQVTM and CDR2 ANQGSEA. Trimming removed 6 bases at V and 5 bases at J, with 14 bases between. The CDR3 is 13 amino acids. The CDR3: CSVLRDSHNEQFF. The CDR3 coding sequence is TGCAGCGTACTTAGGGACTCACACAATGAGCAGTTCTTC.

This clonotype was seen a handful of times. J is TRBJ2-7 and V is TRBV4-1, with 9 bases lining up with TRBD1. Germline V gene data show CDR1 as MGHRA and CDR2 as YSYEKL. Trimming took 5 bases from V and 5 from J; bases not matched to a gene: 7. This CDR3 spans 14 amino acids. The CDR3 loop is CASSTRQGVNEQYF. For the CDR3, the DNA is TGCGCCAGCAGCACCCGACAGGGGGTGAACGAGCAGTACTTC.

At least ten counts were recorded for this clonotype. Here the CDR3 reads CASSLGGGTEAFF. The CDR3 region has the DNA TGTGCCAGCAGCTTAGGGGGGGGCACTGAAGCTTTCTTT. The rearrangement links TRBV7-6 to TRBJ1-1, with D perhaps TRBD1 (5 bases). The CDR3 has 13 residues. CDR1 and CDR2 from the germline V gene are SGHVS and FNYEAQ. Trimming pared 1 base from V and 4 bases from J, leaving 7 bases between. The full variable domain, rest sourced from reference TRBV7-6 and TRBJ1-1, is GAGVSQSPRYKVTKRGQDVALRCDPISGHVSLYWYRQALGQGPEFLTYFNYEAQQDKSGLPNDRFSAERPEGSISTLTIQRTEQRDSAMYRCASSLGGGTEAFFGQGTRLTVV.

This clonotype was seen a single time. V usage is TRBV27 and J usage is TRBJ1-2; 8 positions agree with TRBD1. Trimming removed 2 bases from V and 0 bases from J; junction bases left unmatched: 2. In germline, CDR1 is MNHEY, CDR2 SMNVEV (reference sequence). The CDR3 covers 15 residues. CDR3 coding DNA: TGTGCCAGCAGTTTACAGGGGGCTGCTAACTATGGCTACACCTTC. This codes for CASSLQGAANYGYTF.

The chain employs TRBV11-1 and TRBJ2-7, with D unclear. The CDR3 has 14 residues. Trimming took off 4 bases at V and 0 bases at J, with 10 bases between the two ends. Germline CDR1 reads SGHAT; CDR2 reads FQDESV (reference sequence). As DNA, the CDR3 is TGTGCCAGCAGCTCAAGGGTCCCCTCCTACGAGCAGTACTTC. This sequence encodes CASSSRVPSYEQYF.

The chain uses TRBV12-3 or TRBV12-4 and TRBJ2-7; D might be TRBD2 (5 bases). V lost 1 base to trimming and J lost 3 bases, with 7 bases between them. The CDR3 runs to 13 residues. CDR3: CASSLDGDYEQYF. As DNA, the CDR3 is TGTGCCAGCAGTTTAGACGGGGACTACGAGCAGTACTTC.

Only a few counts were recorded for this clonotype. The J gene is TRBJ2-5, the V gene TRBV12-3 or TRBV12-4, with no clear D. V lost 1 base, J lost 4 bases, and 10 bases lay in between. The CDR3 covers 14 residues. The CDR3 protein is CASSLETTRETQYF. The CDR3 DNA is TGTGCCAGCAGTTTAGAAACCACCAGAGAGACCCAGTACTTC.

The chain couples TRBV10-3 to TRBJ2-5; 9 bases align to TRBD1. With V trimmed by 3 bases and J by 0 bases, 5 bases remained unmatched. CDR3 length: 16 residues. Germline V gene lookup returns CDR1 ENHRY and CDR2 SYGVKD. Here the CDR3 DNA reads TGTGCCATCAGTGATGGGGGACAGGGCCACCAAGAGACCCAGTACTTC. Translated, it gives CAISDGGQGHQETQYF.

This chain uses TRBV5-4 with TRBJ1-6; D is undetermined. Trimming took off 0 bases at V and 10 bases at J, with 5 bases between the two ends. The germline V gene encodes CDR1 SGHNT and CDR2 YYREEE (reference sequence). The CDR3 covers 12 residues. The CDR3 is CASSLDESPLHF. For the CDR3, the DNA is TGTGCCAGCAGCTTGGATGAATCACCCCTCCACTTT.

The chain is built from TRBV7-9 and TRBJ2-2; weak D call: TRBD1 (5 bases). Germline-derived CDR1 and CDR2 are SEHNR and FQNEAQ (reference sequence). V was shortened by 3 bases and J by 6 bases, with 8 bases between the two germline ends. This CDR3 has 13 amino acids. The CDR3 sequence is CASSFTGSGELFF. DNA for the CDR3: TGTGCCAGCAGCTTTACAGGCTCCGGGGAGCTGTTTTTT. The full variable domain, with the rest looked up from reference TRBV7-9 and TRBJ2-2, is DTGVSQNPRHKITKRGQNVTFRCDPISEHNRLYWYRQTLGQGPEFLTYFQNEAQLEKSRLLSDRFSAERPKGSFSTLEIQRTEQGDSAMYLCASSFTGSGELFFGEGSRLTVL.

The CDR3 loop reads CASSLTATRSEQYF. Here the CDR3 DNA reads TGTGCCAGCAGTCTCACAGCTACCAGAAGCGAGCAGTACTTC. The chain couples TRBV12-3 or TRBV12-4 to TRBJ2-7, with unresolved D. V was shortened by 5 bases and J by 6 bases, with 17 bases between the two germline ends. There are 14 residues in the CDR3.

This clonotype was seen a handful of times. The chain joins TRBV7-6 to TRBJ2-1, with 8 bases lining up with TRBD2. This CDR3 spans 17 amino acids. CDR1 and CDR2 (germline): SGHVS, FNYEAQ. V shed 2 bases, J shed 1 base, and the junction held 7 bases outside the gene matches. As DNA, the CDR3 is TGTGCCAGCAGCTTACGGACGGGGGGGGGATCCTACAATGAGCAGTTCTTC. Translated, it gives CASSLRTGGGSYNEQFF.

The chain couples TRBV28 to TRBJ2-3; D is uncertain. CDR3 length: 14 residues. The V end lost 6 bases, the J end lost 0 bases, and 10 bases lay between the germline ends. The germline gives CDR1 MDHEN, CDR2 SYDVKM. In DNA form, the CDR3 reads TGTGCCAGCAGACCGCGTATTAGCACAGATACGCAGTATTTT. Its translation is CASRPRISTDTQYF.

The chain joins TRBV7-8 to TRBJ2-7; unclear D gene. Germline V gene lookup returns CDR1 SGHVS and CDR2 FQNEAQ. This CDR3 spans 15 amino acids. V lost 1 base and J lost 4, with 14 bases in between. The DNA for the CDR3 is TGTGCCAGCAGCTTAGTGAAAGACGGAGTATACGAGCAGTACTTC. This encodes CASSLVKDGVYEQYF. Drawing the rest from reference TRBV7-8 and TRBJ2-7, the complete variable domain is GAGVSQSPRYKVAKRGQDVALRCDPISGHVSLFWYQQALGQGPEFLTYFQNEAQLDKSGLPSDRFFAERPEGSVSTLKIQRTQQEDSAVYLCASSLVKDGVYEQYFGPGTRLTVT.

The J gene is TRBJ2-3, the V gene TRBV5-1; D perhaps matches TRBD2 (5 bases). V dropped 1 base and J dropped 6 bases, with 15 bases sitting between them. The CDR3 is 15 residues long. Germline assignment: CDR1 SGHRS and CDR2 YFSETQ. DNA of the CDR3: TGCGCCAGCAGCTTGAATTCTGCCCCGGGGGATACGCAGTATTTT. It specifies CASSLNSAPGDTQYF.

This clonotype was seen more than once but under ten times. The gene calls are TRBV7-2 and TRBJ2-1; 10 nucleotides align to TRBD2. With V trimmed by 5 bases and J by 5 bases, 3 bases remained unmatched. This CDR3 has 14 amino acids. Germline V gives CDR1 SGHTA, CDR2 FQGNSA. CDR3 residues: CASSPSGGHNEQFF. CDR3 coding DNA: TGTGCCAGCAGCCCTAGCGGGGGCCACAATGAGCAGTTCTTC.